The TCR beta chain under discussion was sequenced for a study of STAT5B mutations in CD4+ large granular lymphocyte leukemia. Study findings and constraints: Compared with healthy controls (2/35), patient top clones favored TRBV06 (8/27).

Generated by immunoSEQ multiplex PCR, the TCRdb table keeps only in-frame clones and is missing some. This table holds just under 20,000 clones, less than 85% found once. For this clone: Its cognate antigen is unknown.

This CDR3 has 14 residues. The germline CDR1 and CDR2 sequences are MNHNY and SVGAGI (reference sequence). Trimming left V 2 bases short and J 7 bases short, with 14 bases between. The chain is built from TRBV6-6 and TRBJ1-1; unclear D gene. This clonotype originated in a human donor in good health. The specimen sequenced was CD4+ T cells from blood buffy coats. The chain's CDR3 is CASSYRRGGYEAFF. The DNA of the CDR3 is TGTGCCAGCAGTTACAGGCGCGGAGGATATGAAGCTTTCTTT.